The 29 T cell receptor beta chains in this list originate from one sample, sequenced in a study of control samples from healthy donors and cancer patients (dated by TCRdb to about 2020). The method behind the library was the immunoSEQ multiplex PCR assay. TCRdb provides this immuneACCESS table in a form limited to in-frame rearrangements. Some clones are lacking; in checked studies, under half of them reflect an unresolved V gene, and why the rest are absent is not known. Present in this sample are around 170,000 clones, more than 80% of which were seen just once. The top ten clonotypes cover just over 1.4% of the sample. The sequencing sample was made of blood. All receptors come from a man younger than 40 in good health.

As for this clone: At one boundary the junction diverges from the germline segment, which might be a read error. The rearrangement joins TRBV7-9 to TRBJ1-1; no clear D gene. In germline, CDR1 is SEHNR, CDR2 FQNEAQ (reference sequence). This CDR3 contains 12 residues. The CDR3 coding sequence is TGTGCCAGCAGCTTAGTCAACAGTGAAGCTTTCTTT. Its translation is CASSLVNSEAFF.

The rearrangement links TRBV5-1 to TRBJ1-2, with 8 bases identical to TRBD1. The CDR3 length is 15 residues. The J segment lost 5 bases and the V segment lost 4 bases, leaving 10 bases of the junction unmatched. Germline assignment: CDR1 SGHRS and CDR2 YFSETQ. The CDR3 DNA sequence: TGCGCCAGCAGCCCGGACAGGGTAATGGGATATGGCTACACCTTC. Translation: CASSPDRVMGYGYTF.

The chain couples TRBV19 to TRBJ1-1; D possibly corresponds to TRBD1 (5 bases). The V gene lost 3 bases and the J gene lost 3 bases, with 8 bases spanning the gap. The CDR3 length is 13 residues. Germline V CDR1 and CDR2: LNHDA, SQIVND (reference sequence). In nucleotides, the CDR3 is TGTGCCAGTAGTATCGTCAGGGACACTGAAGCTTTCTTT. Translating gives CASSIVRDTEAFF.

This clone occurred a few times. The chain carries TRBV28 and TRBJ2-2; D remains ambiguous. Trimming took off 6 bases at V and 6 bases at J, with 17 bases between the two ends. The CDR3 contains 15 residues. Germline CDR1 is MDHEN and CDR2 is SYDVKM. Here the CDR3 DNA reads TGTGCCAGCAGCAGCTTAGGGCCCTCATCCGGGGAGCTGTTTTTT. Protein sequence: CASSSLGPSSGELFF.

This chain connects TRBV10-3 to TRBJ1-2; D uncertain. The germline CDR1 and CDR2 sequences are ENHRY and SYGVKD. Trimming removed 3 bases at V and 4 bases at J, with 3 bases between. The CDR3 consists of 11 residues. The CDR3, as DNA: TGTGCCATCAGTGACTCCTATGGCTACACCTTC. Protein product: CAISDSYGYTF.

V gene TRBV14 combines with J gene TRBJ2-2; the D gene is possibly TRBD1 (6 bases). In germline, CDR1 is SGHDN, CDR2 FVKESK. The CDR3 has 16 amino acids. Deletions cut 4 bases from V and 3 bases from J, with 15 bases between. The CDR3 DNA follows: TGTGCCAGCAGCCCGGTCGCTAGACAGGACACCGGGGAGCTGTTTTTT. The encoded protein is CASSPVARQDTGELFF.

The chain's CDR3 is CASSVVGETGELFF. Here the CDR3 DNA reads TGTGCCAGCAGCGTAGTAGGAGAAACCGGGGAGCTGTTTTTT. V usage is TRBV9 and J usage is TRBJ2-2; D remains ambiguous. Germline values: CDR1 SGDLS, CDR2 YYNGEE. This CDR3 is built from 14 residues. Trimming took 0 bases from V and 5 from J, leaving 8 bases between them.

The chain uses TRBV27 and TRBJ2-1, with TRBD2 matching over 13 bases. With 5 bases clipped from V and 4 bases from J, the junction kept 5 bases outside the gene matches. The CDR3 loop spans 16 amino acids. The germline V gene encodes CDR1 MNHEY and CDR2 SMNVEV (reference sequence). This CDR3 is CASSPGTSGVYNEQFF. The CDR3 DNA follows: TGTGCCAGCAGTCCCGGGACTAGCGGGGTATACAATGAGCAGTTCTTC.

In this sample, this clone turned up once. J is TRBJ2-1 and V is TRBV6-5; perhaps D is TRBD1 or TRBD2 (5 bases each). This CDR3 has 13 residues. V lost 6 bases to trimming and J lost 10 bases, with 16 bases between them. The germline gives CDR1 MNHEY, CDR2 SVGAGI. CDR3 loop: CASRGTSRKEQFF. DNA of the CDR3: TGTGCCAGCAGGGGGACGTCTCGGAAAGAGCAGTTCTTC.

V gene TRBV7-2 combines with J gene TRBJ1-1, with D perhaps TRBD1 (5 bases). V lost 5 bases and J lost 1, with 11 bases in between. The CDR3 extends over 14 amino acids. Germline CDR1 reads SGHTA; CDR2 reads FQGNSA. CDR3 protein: CASSQTVRNTEAFF. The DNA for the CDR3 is TGTGCCAGCAGCCAGACAGTCCGGAACACTGAAGCTTTCTTT.

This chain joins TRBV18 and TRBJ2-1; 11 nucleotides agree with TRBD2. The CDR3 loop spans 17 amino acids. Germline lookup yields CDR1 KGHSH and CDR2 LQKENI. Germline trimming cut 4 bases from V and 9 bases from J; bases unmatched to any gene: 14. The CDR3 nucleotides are TGTGCCAGCTCACTAAACAACCTGTTAGCGGGAGGGGTTGAGCAGTTCTTC. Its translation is CASSLNNLLAGGVEQFF.

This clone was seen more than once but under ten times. CDR3 coding DNA: TGCGCCAGCAGATCTTTTGGGGGGGCGGGCACAGATACGCAGTATTTT. Amino acids: CASRSFGGAGTDTQYF. The rearrangement joins TRBV5-1 to TRBJ2-3, with D maybe TRBD2 (7 bases). V was shortened by 5 bases and J by 1 base, with 17 bases between the two germline ends. Germline V lookup: CDR1 SGHRS, CDR2 YFSETQ. This CDR3 region has 16 residues.

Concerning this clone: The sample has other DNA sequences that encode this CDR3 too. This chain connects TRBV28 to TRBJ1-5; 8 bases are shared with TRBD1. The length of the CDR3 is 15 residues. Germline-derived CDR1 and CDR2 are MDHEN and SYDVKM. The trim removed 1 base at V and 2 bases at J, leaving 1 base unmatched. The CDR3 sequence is CASSLSGGGNQPQHF. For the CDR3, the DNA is TGTGCCAGCAGTTTATCAGGGGGCGGCAATCAGCCCCAGCATTTT. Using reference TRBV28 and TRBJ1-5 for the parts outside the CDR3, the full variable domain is DVKVTQSSRYLVKRTGEKVFLECVQDMDHENMFWYRQDPGLGLRLIYFSYDVKMKEKGDIPEGYSVSREKKERFSLILESASTNQTSMYLCASSLSGGGNQPQHFGDGTRLSIL.

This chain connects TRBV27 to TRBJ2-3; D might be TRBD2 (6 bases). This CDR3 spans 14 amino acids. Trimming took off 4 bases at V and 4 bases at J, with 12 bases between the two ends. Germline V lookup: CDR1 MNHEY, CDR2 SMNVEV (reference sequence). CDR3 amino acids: CASSWDGSPDTQYF. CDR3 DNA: TGTGCCAGCAGTTGGGACGGGAGTCCAGATACGCAGTATTTT.

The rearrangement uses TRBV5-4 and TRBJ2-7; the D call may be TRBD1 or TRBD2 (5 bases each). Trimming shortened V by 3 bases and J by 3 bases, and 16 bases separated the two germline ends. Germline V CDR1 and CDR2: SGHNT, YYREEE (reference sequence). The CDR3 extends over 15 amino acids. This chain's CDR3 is CASSSGGIRNYEQYF. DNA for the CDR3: TGTGCCAGCAGCTCTGGGGGAATTCGAAACTACGAGCAGTACTTC.

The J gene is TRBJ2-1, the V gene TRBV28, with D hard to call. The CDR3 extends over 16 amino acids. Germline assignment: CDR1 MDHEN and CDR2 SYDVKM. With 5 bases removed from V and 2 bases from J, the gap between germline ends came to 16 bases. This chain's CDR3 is CASSRDFSLPYNEQFF. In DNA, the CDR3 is TGTGCCAGCAGTCGCGACTTTTCGCTCCCCTACAATGAGCAGTTCTTC.

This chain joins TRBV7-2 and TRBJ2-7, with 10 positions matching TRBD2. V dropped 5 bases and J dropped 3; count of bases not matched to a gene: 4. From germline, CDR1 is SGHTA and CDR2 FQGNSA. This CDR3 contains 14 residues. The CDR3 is CASSPLAGVYEQYF. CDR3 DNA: TGTGCCAGCAGCCCGCTAGCGGGAGTCTACGAGCAGTACTTC.

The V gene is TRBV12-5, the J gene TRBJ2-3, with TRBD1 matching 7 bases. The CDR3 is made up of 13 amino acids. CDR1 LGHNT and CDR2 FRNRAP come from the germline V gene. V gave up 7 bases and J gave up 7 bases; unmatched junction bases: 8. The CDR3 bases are TGTGCTAGTGTGGGTCAGGGGGACAATACGCAGTATTTT. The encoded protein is CASVGQGDNTQYF.

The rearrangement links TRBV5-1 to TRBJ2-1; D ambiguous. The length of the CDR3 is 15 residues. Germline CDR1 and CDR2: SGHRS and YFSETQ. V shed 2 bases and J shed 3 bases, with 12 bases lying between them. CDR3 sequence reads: CASSFWGMGYNEQFF. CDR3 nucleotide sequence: TGCGCCAGCAGCTTTTGGGGAATGGGCTACAATGAGCAGTTCTTC.

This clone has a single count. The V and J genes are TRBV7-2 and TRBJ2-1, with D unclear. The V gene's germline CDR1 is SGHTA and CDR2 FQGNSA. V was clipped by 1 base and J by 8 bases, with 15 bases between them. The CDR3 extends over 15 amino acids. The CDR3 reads CASSLERNTVYEQFF. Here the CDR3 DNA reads TGTGCCAGCAGCTTAGAGAGGAATACGGTATATGAGCAGTTCTTC. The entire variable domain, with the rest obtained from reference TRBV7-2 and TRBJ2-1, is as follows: GAGVSQSPSNKVTEKGKDVELRCDPISGHTALYWYRQSLGQGLEFLIYFQGNSAPDKSGLPSDRFSAERTGGSVSTLTIQRTQQEDSAVYLCASSLERNTVYEQFFGPGTRLTVL.

The CDR3 region has the DNA TGTGCTAGTGGTTCCGGAGACTCCTATAATTCACCCCTCCACTTT. Translation gives CASGSGDSYNSPLHF. The chain carries TRBV12-5 and TRBJ1-6; D is uncertain. The CDR3 consists of 15 residues. V was shortened by 4 bases and J by 0 bases, with 7 bases between the two germline ends. Germline values: CDR1 LGHNT, CDR2 FRNRAP.

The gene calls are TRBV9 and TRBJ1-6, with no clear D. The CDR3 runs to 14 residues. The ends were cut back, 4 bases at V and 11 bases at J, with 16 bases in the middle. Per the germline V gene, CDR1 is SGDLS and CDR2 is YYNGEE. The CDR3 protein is CASSPRAPSTPLHF. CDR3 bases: TGTGCCAGCAGCCCCCGGGCCCCTTCCACACCCCTCCACTTT.

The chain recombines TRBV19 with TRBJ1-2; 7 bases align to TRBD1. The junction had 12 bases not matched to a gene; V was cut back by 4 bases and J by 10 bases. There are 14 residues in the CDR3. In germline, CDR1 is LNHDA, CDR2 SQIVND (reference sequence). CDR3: CASSTGQNLIDYTF. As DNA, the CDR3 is TGTGCCAGTAGTACGGGACAGAACCTGATAGACTACACCTTC. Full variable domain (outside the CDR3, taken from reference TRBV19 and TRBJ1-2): DGGITQSPKYLFRKEGQNVTLSCEQNLNHDAMYWYRQDPGQGLRLIYYSQIVNDFQKGDIAEGYSVSREKKESFPLTVTSAQKNPTAFYLCASSTGQNLIDYTFGSGTRLTVV.

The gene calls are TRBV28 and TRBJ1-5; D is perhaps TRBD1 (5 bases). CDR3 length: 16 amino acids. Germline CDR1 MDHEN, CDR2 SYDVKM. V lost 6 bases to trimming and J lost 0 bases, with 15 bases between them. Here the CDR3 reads CASRSTGTYSNQPQHF. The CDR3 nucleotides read TGTGCCAGCAGAAGTACAGGAACCTATAGCAATCAGCCCCAGCATTTT.

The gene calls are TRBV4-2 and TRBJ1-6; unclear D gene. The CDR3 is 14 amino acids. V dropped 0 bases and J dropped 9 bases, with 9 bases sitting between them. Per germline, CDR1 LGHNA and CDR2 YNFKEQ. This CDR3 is CASSQEMAASPLHF. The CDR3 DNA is TGTGCCAGCAGCCAAGAAATGGCAGCTTCACCCCTCCACTTT.

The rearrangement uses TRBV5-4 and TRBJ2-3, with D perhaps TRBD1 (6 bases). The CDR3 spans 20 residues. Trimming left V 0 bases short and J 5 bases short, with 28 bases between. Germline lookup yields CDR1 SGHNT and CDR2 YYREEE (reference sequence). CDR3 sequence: CASSLVYRVPWARRQDTQYF. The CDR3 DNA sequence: TGTGCCAGCAGCTTGGTATACAGGGTCCCCTGGGCTAGGCGTCAAGATACGCAGTATTTT.

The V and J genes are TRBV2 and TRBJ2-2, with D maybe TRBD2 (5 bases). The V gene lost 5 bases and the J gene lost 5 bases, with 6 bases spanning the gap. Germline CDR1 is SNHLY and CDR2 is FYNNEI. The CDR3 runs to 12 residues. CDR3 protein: CASSRGTGELFF. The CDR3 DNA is TGTGCCAGCAGTCGGGGAACCGGGGAGCTGTTTTTT.

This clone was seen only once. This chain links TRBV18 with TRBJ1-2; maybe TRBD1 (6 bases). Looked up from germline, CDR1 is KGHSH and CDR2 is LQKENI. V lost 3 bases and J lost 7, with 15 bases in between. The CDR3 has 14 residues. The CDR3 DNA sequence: TGTGCCAGCTCACCGAACAGGGTCGGAATTGGCTACACCTTC. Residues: CASSPNRVGIGYTF.

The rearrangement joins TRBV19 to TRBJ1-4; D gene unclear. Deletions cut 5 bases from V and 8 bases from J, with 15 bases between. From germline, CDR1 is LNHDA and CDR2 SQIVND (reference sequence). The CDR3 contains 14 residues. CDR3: CASSLWVFREKLFF. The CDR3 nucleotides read TGTGCCAGTAGTCTTTGGGTTTTCCGCGAAAAACTGTTTTTT.